The next 10 T cell receptor beta chains were all read from a single sample in a study of blood T cell repertoires in COVID-19. Profiling relied on immunoSEQ multiplex PCR, and the TCRdb table lists in-frame clones only, not all of them. The sample includes over 200,000 clones, roughly 89% of them seen just once. Material: peripheral blood. The receptor set was obtained from a man in his sixties who had recovered from COVID-19.

The chain employs TRBV5-8 and TRBJ2-7, with D possibly TRBD2 on 5 matching bases. The CDR3 runs to 14 residues. Trimming cost V 7 bases and J 3 bases, with 17 bases left between them. Per the germline V gene, CDR1 is SGHTS and CDR2 is YDEGEE. The CDR3 DNA is TGTGCCAGCGATAGACTGAGCGAGGGCTACGAGCAGTACTTC. Its protein is CASDRLSEGYEQYF.

The chain couples TRBV10-3 to TRBJ2-7, with 7 nucleotides matching TRBD2. Per germline, CDR1 ENHRY and CDR2 SYGVKD. The trim removed 5 bases at V and 5 bases at J, leaving 3 bases unmatched. The CDR3 loop spans 12 amino acids. CDR3 loop: CAISSGGHEQYF. As DNA, the CDR3 is TGTGCCATCAGTTCGGGAGGCCACGAGCAGTACTTC.

V and J are TRBV4-2 and TRBJ1-2, with D tentatively TRBD1 (5 bases). CDR1 LGHNA and CDR2 YNFKEQ come from the germline V gene. This CDR3 region has 15 residues. Between the trimmed V and J ends, which lost 1 base and 2 bases, there was a span of 11 bases. In nucleotides, the CDR3 is TGTGCCAGCAGCCAAGTTGGGGGGGTGAACTATGGCTACACCTTC. Encoded protein: CASSQVGGVNYGYTF.

The chain combines TRBV7-8 with TRBJ2-5; 10 bases fit TRBD1. The trim removed 5 bases at V and 1 base at J, leaving 10 bases unmatched. This CDR3 is 17 amino acids long. CDR1 SGHVS and CDR2 FQNEAQ come from the germline V gene. In DNA form, the CDR3 reads TGTGCCAGCAGCGCGCTTGTGACAGGGGGCTTCCAAGAGACCCAGTACTTC. Translating it yields CASSALVTGGFQETQYF.

The chain uses TRBV18 and TRBJ2-5; D is unresolved. The CDR3 is made up of 16 amino acids. V lost 5 bases and J 4 bases, leaving 20 bases between the germline ends. The germline gives CDR1 KGHSH, CDR2 LQKENI. CDR3 DNA sequence: TGTGCCAGCTCAGGGCCGAATCAGCCTAAAGGAGAGACCCAGTACTTC. Residues: CASSGPNQPKGETQYF.

This clone appeared a few times. The chain employs TRBV10-3 and TRBJ1-1; the D gene is possibly TRBD1 (5 bases). Germline CDR1 ENHRY, CDR2 SYGVKD. This CDR3 region has 14 residues. The V end was cut by 6 bases, the J end by 1 base, with 12 bases between. CDR3 in DNA: TGTGCCATCAGGCCCCTACAGGCGAACACTGAAGCTTTCTTT. Translating gives CAIRPLQANTEAFF.

The chain recombines TRBV6-1 with TRBJ1-4, with D possibly TRBD1 on 6 matching bases. The ends were cut back, 4 bases at V and 5 bases at J, with 23 bases in the middle. The germline CDR1 and CDR2 sequences are MNHNS and SASEGT. There are 18 residues in the CDR3. The CDR3, as DNA: TGTGCCAGCAGTGGAAACAGGGAGCGGGGCCGGATCAATGAAAAACTGTTTTTT. Translation gives CASSGNRERGRINEKLFF.

The V call is TRBV29-1, the J call TRBJ2-3; D not certain. V lost 3 bases and J lost 2, with 9 bases in between. The CDR3 runs to 13 residues. Germline V gene data show CDR1 as SQVTM and CDR2 as ANQGSEA. CDR3 in DNA: TGCAGCGTTGATGGCTTATCCACAGATACGCAGTATTTT. It specifies CSVDGLSTDTQYF.

The rearrangement uses TRBV6-1 and TRBJ1-2; 7 bases are a match to TRBD1. CDR3 length equals 14 residues. Losses at the gene ends were 3 bases for V and 3 bases for J; bases not matched to a gene: 4. CDR1 and CDR2 (germline): MNHNS, SASEGT. The CDR3 DNA follows: TGTGCCAGCAGTGAGAACAGGGGAGACTATGGCTACACCTTC. It specifies CASSENRGDYGYTF.

The chain has TRBV6-5 and TRBJ2-5; D is unclear. Trimming left V 7 bases short and J 0 bases short, with 12 bases between. CDR3 length equals 14 residues. Germline V gene data show CDR1 as MNHEY and CDR2 as SVGAGI. The CDR3 coding sequence is TGTGCCAGCAATAGAAATCAAAACCAAGAGACCCAGTACTTC. It encodes CASNRNQNQETQYF.